This T cell receptor (beta chain) originates from a study of shared clonotypes between healthy human individuals. As for the study in general: The study drew on a couple of women and a few men aged 18 to 49 as donors. There were three CD4 naive, three CD4 memory, two CD8 naive and one CD8 memory plates per donor.

Study-wide findings and caveats: The four-donor shared clonotypes exceeded non-shared clonotypes in generation probability, with non-shared ones scoring lower. How much donors shared clonotypes was expected to be affected by sequencing depth.

Trimming pared 10 bases from V and 16 bases from J, leaving 14 bases between. The CDR3 has 9 residues. The germline V gene encodes CDR1 ENHRY and CDR2 SYGVKD. With respect to this clone: Its specificity is unknown.

Only in-frame clones appear in the TCRdb table, and some are missing; sequencing was by immunoSEQ multiplex PCR. Of 1,400,000 or so clones in the sample, about 98.5% were seen once. The chain has TRBV10-3 and TRBJ2-1, with TRBD1 as a possible D gene (6 bases). The clonotype was recovered from a man aged 30 to 45 in good health. The sample was naive CD4+ T cells sorted from blood. The subset denotes: CD45RA+ positively selected. DNA for the CDR3: TGTGCCAGAAACAGGGTCCCTTTCTTC. It encodes CARNRVPFF.